The entry below gives a single TCR beta chain sequence along with its context. V trimming: 3 bases; J trimming: 0 bases; junction bases outside the gene matches: 19. The CDR3 is 21 residues long. CDR1 and CDR2 (germline): KGHSH, LQKENI. The data originate from a study of blood T cell repertoires in COVID-19. In the authors' workflow: Cell counts per sample came from amplifying reference gene primers. Using immunoSEQ multiplex PCR, the repertoire was profiled, and TCRdb retains in-frame clones only, with some absent. V and J calls and clone size follow that table, whereas D and trimming were derived from the DNA. This sample has over 150,000 clones, with 85% to 90% found just once. Seattle participants joined during active infection and were tracked over time.

The TCR comes from a man aged 60-69 years with COVID-19, enrolled during active disease. The sequenced sample was peripheral blood. The rearrangement joins TRBV18 to TRBJ1-4, with TRBD1 identical over 7 bases. Here the CDR3 DNA reads TGTGCCAGCTCACCGACCCCAGACAGGGTCGCTACAATAACAACTAATGAAAAACTGTTTTTT. Translating gives CASSPTPDRVATITTNEKLFF.